The 20 T cell receptor beta chains below come from one sample, sequenced in a study of cytomegalovirus exposure and HLA in healthy donors (dated by TCRdb to 2017 to 2019). The library was prepared using the immunoSEQ multiplex PCR assay. The multiplex PCR relied on a mix of 60 forward primers for TCR Vbeta segments and 13 reverse primers for TCR Jbeta segments. Imported from immuneACCESS, the table was reduced by TCRdb to in-frame sequences with V and J called. These copies leave out some clones; in studies compared against another copy, an unresolved V gene accounts for under half, and the cause of the remainder is not known. The sample table contains about 170,000 clones; only one count was recorded for roughly 84% of them. The ten largest clones add up to about 0.37% of the sample. The material sequenced was PBMCs. All receptors derive from a boy under 10 years old in good health and CMV-seronegative.

This clone has only one observation. The rearrangement uses TRBV9 and TRBJ2-5; tentatively, D is TRBD1 (5 bases). The V gene's germline CDR1 is SGDLS and CDR2 YYNGEE. V dropped 0 bases and J dropped 2 bases, with 11 bases sitting between them. The CDR3 has 15 amino acids. CDR3 amino acids: CASSVAHGAQETQYF. As DNA, the CDR3 is TGTGCCAGCAGCGTAGCTCATGGGGCTCAAGAGACCCAGTACTTC. The whole variable domain, filled in from reference TRBV9 and TRBJ2-5, reads DSGVTQTPKHLITATGQRVTLRCSPRSGDLSVYWYQQSLDQGLQFLIQYYNGEERAKGNILERFSAQQFPDLHSELNLSSLELGDSALYFCASSVAHGAQETQYFGPGTRLLVL.

The rearrangement links TRBV4-2 to TRBJ2-5, with TRBD2 matching over 11 bases. V shed 6 bases, J shed 5 bases, and the junction held 11 bases outside the gene matches. The CDR3 consists of 16 residues. CDR1 is LGHNA and CDR2 is YNFKEQ in the germline V gene. This chain's CDR3 is CASRRTSGRGKETQYF. CDR3 DNA: TGTGCCAGCAGACGTACTAGCGGGAGAGGGAAGGAGACCCAGTACTTC.

The chain is built from TRBV7-2 and TRBJ2-7; 9 nucleotides line up with TRBD2. The CDR3 covers 14 residues. V was clipped by 5 bases and J by 5 bases; unmatched bases: 7. Germline V gene lookup returns CDR1 SGHTA and CDR2 FQGNSA. The CDR3 loop is CASSLLAGDNEQYF. CDR3 coding DNA: TGTGCCAGCAGCCTTTTAGCGGGAGATAACGAGCAGTACTTC.

The V and J genes are TRBV6-5 and TRBJ1-2, with D uncertain. Trimming removed 0 bases from V and 5 bases from J, with 10 bases in between. This CDR3 contains 14 residues. Germline-derived CDR1 and CDR2 are MNHEY and SVGAGI. The CDR3 spells CASSYSSGGYGYTF. The CDR3 DNA reads TGTGCCAGCAGTTACTCTTCCGGCGGATATGGCTACACCTTC.

This chain links TRBV7-2 with TRBJ2-3, with 7 bases aligning to TRBD1. Germline-derived CDR1 and CDR2 are SGHTA and FQGNSA. The length of the CDR3 is 15 residues. J was trimmed by 0 bases and V by 2 bases; bases with no gene match: 2. CDR3 nucleotide sequence: TGTGCCAGCAGCTTAACGACAGGGAGCACAGATACGCAGTATTTT. Translating gives CASSLTTGSTDTQYF.

V usage is TRBV5-5 and J usage is TRBJ1-2; 7 bases agree with TRBD1. The CDR3 length is 14 residues. The germline V gene has CDR1 SGHKS and CDR2 YYEKEE (reference sequence). J gave up 6 bases and V 2 bases, and 7 bases lay outside the gene matches. DNA for the CDR3: TGTGCCAGCAGCTTTCGGCAGGGGGGAGATGGCTACACCTTC. This gives the protein CASSFRQGGDGYTF. The full variable domain, its missing parts supplied by reference TRBV5-5 and TRBJ1-2, is DAGVTQSPTHLIKTRGQQVTLRCSPISGHKSVSWYQQVLGQGPQFIFQYYEKEERGRGNFPDRFSARQFPNYSSELNVNALLLGDSALYLCASSFRQGGDGYTFGSGTRLTVV.

This clone has only a few counts. The chain combines TRBV25-1 with TRBJ2-6, with a tentative D call TRBD1 (6 bases). This CDR3 has 16 residues. V shed 0 bases and J shed 4 bases, with 10 bases lying between them. Germline values: CDR1 MGHDK, CDR2 SYGVNS. CDR3 protein: CASSEYRGPGANVLTF. CDR3 in DNA: TGTGCCAGCAGTGAATACAGGGGCCCCGGGGCCAACGTCCTGACTTTC.

This sequence joins TRBV2 and TRBJ2-7; 7 nucleotides agree with TRBD2. This CDR3 spans 16 amino acids. J was trimmed by 5 bases and V by 5 bases; bases with no gene match: 15. Germline values: CDR1 SNHLY, CDR2 FYNNEI. The CDR3 DNA follows: TGTGCCAGCAGTCCCCTTGTTGGGGGAGGGCCTCACGAGCAGTACTTC. It codes for CASSPLVGGGPHEQYF.

In this sample, this clone turned up a few times. The chain is built from TRBV28 and TRBJ2-7; no definite D call. Trimming left V 3 bases short and J 6 bases short, with 9 bases between. CDR1 and CDR2 from the germline V gene are MDHEN and SYDVKM. The CDR3 extends over 12 amino acids. CDR3 DNA: TGTGCCAGCAGTTTGTCTCTAACCGAGCAGTACTTC. It codes for CASSLSLTEQYF. Filled out from reference TRBV28 and TRBJ2-7, the complete variable domain reads DVKVTQSSRYLVKRTGEKVFLECVQDMDHENMFWYRQDPGLGLRLIYFSYDVKMKEKGDIPEGYSVSREKKERFSLILESASTNQTSMYLCASSLSLTEQYFGPGTRLTVT.

This rearrangement joins TRBV27 to TRBJ1-2; D is perhaps TRBD1 (5 bases). V lost 0 bases and J lost 7, with 12 bases in between. The CDR3 is 14 amino acids. CDR1 and CDR2 (germline): MNHEY, SMNVEV (reference sequence). CDR3 in DNA: TGTGCCAGCAGTTTATCTACAGGTATCGGTGGCTACACCTTC. This translates into CASSLSTGIGGYTF.

This clone appeared a few times. V gene TRBV27 combines with J gene TRBJ1-1; a weak D match, TRBD1 (5 bases). V lost 6 bases and J 1 base, leaving 15 bases between the germline ends. Germline lookup yields CDR1 MNHEY and CDR2 SMNVEV (reference sequence). This CDR3 region has 15 residues. The CDR3 loop is CASSQLGAPNTEAFF. The CDR3 region has the DNA TGTGCCAGCAGCCAGCTAGGGGCCCCGAACACTGAAGCTTTCTTT.

This chain links TRBV18 with TRBJ2-5; D is possibly TRBD1 (6 bases). This CDR3 has 12 residues. Trimming left V 5 bases short and J 5 bases short, with 9 bases between. Germline-derived CDR1 and CDR2 are KGHSH and LQKENI. CDR3 nucleotides: TGTGCCAGCTCAGCAGGGGTGGAGACCCAGTACTTC. The encoded protein is CASSAGVETQYF.

The V gene is TRBV9, the J gene TRBJ2-1; TRBD2 matches 7 bases. Germline V CDR1 and CDR2: SGDLS, YYNGEE. With V trimmed by 0 bases and J by 7 bases, 10 bases remained unmatched. The CDR3 is 16 residues long. This chain's CDR3 is CASSVAGGSLGNEQFF. CDR3 DNA: TGTGCCAGCAGCGTAGCAGGCGGGAGTCTCGGGAATGAGCAGTTCTTC.

Note on this clone: Other DNA sequences of this sample code for an identical CDR3. The chain links TRBV5-1 to TRBJ1-1; 9 nucleotides line up with TRBD1. Trimming at V came to 0 bases and at J to 1 base, leaving 1 base not matched to a gene. This CDR3 is built from 15 residues. The V gene's germline CDR1 is SGHRS and CDR2 YFSETQ. DNA for the CDR3: TGCGCCAGCAGCTTGGGGGGACAGGGGAACACTGAAGCTTTCTTT. This sequence encodes CASSLGGQGNTEAFF. The full variable domain, rest sourced from reference TRBV5-1 and TRBJ1-1, is KAGVTQTPRYLIKTRGQQVTLSCSPISGHRSVSWYQQTPGQGLQFLFEYFSETQRNKGNFPGRFSGRQFSNSRSEMNVSTLELGDSALYLCASSLGGQGNTEAFFGQGTRLTVV.

The chain links TRBV5-5 to TRBJ1-5; D call uncertain. CDR1 and CDR2 (germline): SGHKS, YYEKEE (reference sequence). V was pared by 4 bases and J by 1 base, with 12 bases between. This CDR3 is built from 15 residues. CDR3 DNA: TGTGCCAGCAGCCCCACGGGTTGGAGCAATCAGCCCCAGCATTTT. Residues: CASSPTGWSNQPQHF. The whole variable domain, remainder taken from reference TRBV5-5 and TRBJ1-5, is DAGVTQSPTHLIKTRGQQVTLRCSPISGHKSVSWYQQVLGQGPQFIFQYYEKEERGRGNFPDRFSARQFPNYSSELNVNALLLGDSALYLCASSPTGWSNQPQHFGDGTRLSIL.

The chain has TRBV10-2 and TRBJ2-3; 8 bases match TRBD1. Germline V gives CDR1 WSHSY, CDR2 SAAADI. CDR3 size: 15 residues. V lost 6 bases, J lost 3 bases, and 8 bases stayed unmatched. The CDR3 reads CASSLTGAQTDTQYF. CDR3 coding DNA: TGCGCCAGCAGCTTGACAGGGGCTCAGACAGATACGCAGTATTTT.

The chain has TRBV27 and TRBJ2-7; 8 bases map to TRBD2. Germline trimming cut 5 bases from V and 1 base from J; bases unmatched to any gene: 7. Germline values: CDR1 MNHEY, CDR2 SMNVEV (reference sequence). This CDR3 has 15 amino acids. CDR3 in amino acids: CASSPFGGRSYEQYF. DNA of the CDR3: TGTGCCAGCAGTCCCTTCGGCGGGAGGTCCTACGAGCAGTACTTC.

This chain's CDR3 is CASSIPGTGKRTQYF. In nucleotides, the CDR3 is TGTGCCAGTAGTATCCCAGGGACAGGGAAGAGGACCCAGTACTTC. This sequence joins TRBV19 and TRBJ2-5, with TRBD1 matching 9 bases. V gave up 3 bases and J gave up 7 bases; unmatched junction bases: 9. Germline V gene lookup returns CDR1 LNHDA and CDR2 SQIVND (reference sequence). The CDR3 extends over 15 amino acids.

V usage is TRBV5-4 and J usage is TRBJ1-1; 9 bases match TRBD1. With V trimmed by 2 bases and J by 5 bases, 7 bases remained unmatched. The CDR3 contains 15 residues. Per germline, CDR1 SGHNT and CDR2 YYREEE (reference sequence). CDR3 DNA sequence: TGTGCCAGCAGCTTAGCGGACAGGGGATGGACTGAAGCTTTCTTT. It encodes CASSLADRGWTEAFF.

The chain joins TRBV7-2 to TRBJ2-7, with 12 bases that match TRBD1. Germline V lookup: CDR1 SGHTA, CDR2 FQGNSA. The CDR3 sequence is 17 residues long. With V trimmed by 5 bases and J by 0 bases, 8 bases remained unmatched. DNA for the CDR3: TGTGCCAGCAGCCCCCGGCTGGGACAGGGGGCCTCCTACGAGCAGTACTTC. Translating it yields CASSPRLGQGASYEQYF.